The sequence of this T cell receptor (beta chain) was determined in a study of T cells in Graves' hyperthyroidism and ophthalmopathy. Turning to the study itself: Sampling of peripheral blood happened at initial diagnosis, prior to any treatment.

Germline values: CDR1 WNHNN, CDR2 SYGVQD (reference sequence). This CDR3 comprises 13 residues. Points on this clonotype: At one boundary the junction diverges from the germline segment, which might be a read error.

Researchers took RNA transcripts and amplified the TCR beta CDR3 regions from them. HTBI primers were the set used in a first-round RT-PCR of the TCR CDR3. TCRdb reanalysed the multiplex PCR reads using MiXCR and keeps one entry per CDR3 protein. The sample holds a few hundred thousand distinct CDR3 sequences, 20% to 25% seen once. What was sequenced was blood. This receptor was taken from a young man with Graves' ophthalmopathy. This chain connects TRBV10-1 to TRBJ1-5; tentatively, D is TRBD1 (5 bases). The DNA of the CDR3 is TGTGCCAGCAGCGGGGACGGATATCAGCCCCAGCATTTT. Translation: CASSGDGYQPQHF.